Here is one T cell receptor (beta chain) with its context. Its cognate antigen is unknown. Use of 60 Vbeta and 13 Jbeta primers characterized the PCR. The protocol was immunoSEQ multiplex PCR, while the TCRdb copy is restricted to in-frame clones and leaves out a portion. The sample records 100,000 to 150,000 clones, roughly 86% being singletons. The data originate from a study of cytomegalovirus exposure and HLA in healthy donors. Findings and caveats of the study: With DRB1 most and HLA-C fewest, TCR association rates differed between HLA loci in a later analysis. Prior analysis indicated that the majority of TCR beta V segments exhibited productivity approximately 87% or approximately 30% of the time.

Sample: PBMCs. The clonotype was recovered from a man in his late teens or twenties in good health and CMV-seronegative.

DNA for the CDR3: TGTGCCAGCAGGCGGACTAGCGGGGGGGCCGGCGAGCAGTTCTTC. Residues: CASRRTSGGAGEQFF. The rearrangement joins TRBV2 to TRBJ2-1, with TRBD2 matching over 15 bases. The CDR3 is made up of 15 amino acids. J lost 10 bases, V lost 6 bases, and 7 bases had no gene match. Germline loops: CDR1 SNHLY, CDR2 FYNNEI.